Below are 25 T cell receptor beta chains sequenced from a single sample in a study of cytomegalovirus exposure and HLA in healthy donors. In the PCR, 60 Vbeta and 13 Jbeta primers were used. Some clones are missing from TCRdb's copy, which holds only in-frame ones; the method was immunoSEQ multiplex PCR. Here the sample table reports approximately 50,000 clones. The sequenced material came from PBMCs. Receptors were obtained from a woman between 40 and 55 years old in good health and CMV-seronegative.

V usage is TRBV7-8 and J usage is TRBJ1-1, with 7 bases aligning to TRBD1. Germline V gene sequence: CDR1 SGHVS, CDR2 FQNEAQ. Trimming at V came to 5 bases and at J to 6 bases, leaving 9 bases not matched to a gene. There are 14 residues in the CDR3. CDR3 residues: CASSLGTATPEAFF. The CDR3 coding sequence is TGTGCCAGCAGCCTCGGGACAGCCACCCCTGAAGCTTTCTTT.

The CDR3 is CASSQVTRGTYEQYF. Here the CDR3 DNA reads TGCGCCAGCAGCCAAGTAACGCGGGGCACCTACGAGCAGTACTTC. This rearrangement joins TRBV4-1 to TRBJ2-7, with TRBD2 as a possible D gene (6 bases). V was cut by 1 base and J by 2 bases, with 12 bases left in between. The CDR3 totals 15 residues. Germline CDR1 is MGHRA and CDR2 is YSYEKL.

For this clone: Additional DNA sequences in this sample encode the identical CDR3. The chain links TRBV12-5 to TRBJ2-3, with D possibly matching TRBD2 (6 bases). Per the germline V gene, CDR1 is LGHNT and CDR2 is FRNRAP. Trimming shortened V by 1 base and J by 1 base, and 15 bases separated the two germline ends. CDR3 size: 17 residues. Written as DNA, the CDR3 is TGTGCTAGTGGTTTGGAGGCGGGGCCCAAACGCACAGATACGCAGTATTTT. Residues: CASGLEAGPKRTDTQYF.

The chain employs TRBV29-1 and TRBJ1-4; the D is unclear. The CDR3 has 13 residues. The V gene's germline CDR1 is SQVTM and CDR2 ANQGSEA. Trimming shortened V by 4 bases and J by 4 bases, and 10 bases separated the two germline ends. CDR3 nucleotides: TGCAGCGTTGTAGAACAGAGTAATGAAAAACTGTTTTTT. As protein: CSVVEQSNEKLFF.

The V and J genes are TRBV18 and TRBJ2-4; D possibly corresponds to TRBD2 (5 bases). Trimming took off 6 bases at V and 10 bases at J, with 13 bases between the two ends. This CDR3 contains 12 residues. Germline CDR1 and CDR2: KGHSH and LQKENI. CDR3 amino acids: CASSTTQLIQYF. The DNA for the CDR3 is TGTGCCAGCTCGACTACCCAATTAATTCAGTACTTC.

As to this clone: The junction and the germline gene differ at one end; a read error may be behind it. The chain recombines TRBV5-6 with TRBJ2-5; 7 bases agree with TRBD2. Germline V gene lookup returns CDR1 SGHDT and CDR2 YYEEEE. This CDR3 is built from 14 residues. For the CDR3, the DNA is TGTGCCAGCAGCCCCACTAGCGTTCGAGAGAACCAGTACTTC. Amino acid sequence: CASSPTSVRENQYF.

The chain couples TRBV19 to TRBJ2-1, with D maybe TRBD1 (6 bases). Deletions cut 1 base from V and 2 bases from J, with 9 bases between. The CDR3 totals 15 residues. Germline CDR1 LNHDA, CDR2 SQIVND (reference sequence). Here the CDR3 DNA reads TGTGCCAGTAGTATAGGCCCAGGGGCCTACAATGAGCAGTTCTTC. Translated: CASSIGPGAYNEQFF.

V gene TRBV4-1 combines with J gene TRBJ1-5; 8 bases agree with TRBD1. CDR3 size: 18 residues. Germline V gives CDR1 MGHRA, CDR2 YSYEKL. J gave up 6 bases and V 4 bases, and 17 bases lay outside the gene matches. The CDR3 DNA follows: TGCGCCAGCAGCCCCAAGATTGGGGGCAGGGGGCTAGGTCAGCCCCAGCATTTT. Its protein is CASSPKIGGRGLGQPQHF.

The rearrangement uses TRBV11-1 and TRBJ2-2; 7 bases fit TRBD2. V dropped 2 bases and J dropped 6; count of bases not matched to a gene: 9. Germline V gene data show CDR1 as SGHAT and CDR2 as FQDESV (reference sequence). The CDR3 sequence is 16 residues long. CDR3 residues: CASSLTGGRRAGELFF. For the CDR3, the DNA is TGTGCCAGCAGCTTAACGGGCGGGAGAAGAGCCGGGGAGCTGTTTTTT.

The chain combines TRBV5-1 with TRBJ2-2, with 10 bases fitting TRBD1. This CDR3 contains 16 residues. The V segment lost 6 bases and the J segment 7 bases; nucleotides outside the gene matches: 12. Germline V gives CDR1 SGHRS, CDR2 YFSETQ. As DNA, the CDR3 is TGCGCCAGCACCCGAACTGGGACAGGGGTTAACGGGGAGCTGTTTTTT. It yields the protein CASTRTGTGVNGELFF.

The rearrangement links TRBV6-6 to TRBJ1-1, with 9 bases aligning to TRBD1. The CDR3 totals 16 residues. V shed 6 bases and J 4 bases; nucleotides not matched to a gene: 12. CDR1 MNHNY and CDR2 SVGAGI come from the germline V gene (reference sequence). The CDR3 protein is CASSIGTGRGITEAFF. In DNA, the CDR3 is TGTGCCAGCAGCATAGGGACAGGGAGGGGAATCACTGAAGCTTTCTTT.

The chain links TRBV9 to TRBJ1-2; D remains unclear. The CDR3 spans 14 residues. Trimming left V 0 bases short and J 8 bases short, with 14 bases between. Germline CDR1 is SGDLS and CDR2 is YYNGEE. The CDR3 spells CASSVESPGRGYTF. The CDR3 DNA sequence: TGTGCCAGCAGCGTAGAGAGTCCGGGGAGGGGCTACACCTTC.

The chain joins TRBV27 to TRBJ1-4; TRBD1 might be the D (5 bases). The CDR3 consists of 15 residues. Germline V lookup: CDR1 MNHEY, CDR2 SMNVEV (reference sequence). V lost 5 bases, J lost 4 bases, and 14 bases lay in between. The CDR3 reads CASSEEGRINEKLFF. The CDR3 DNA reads TGTGCCAGCAGTGAGGAGGGGCGGATTAATGAAAAACTGTTTTTT.

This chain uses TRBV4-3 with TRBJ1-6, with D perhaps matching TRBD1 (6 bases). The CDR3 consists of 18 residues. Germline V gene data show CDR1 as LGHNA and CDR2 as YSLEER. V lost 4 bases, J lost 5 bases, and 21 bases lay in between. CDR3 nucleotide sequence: TGCGCCAGCAGCCCGATGGCGGGGGGGCAGAAAAATAATTCACCCCTCCACTTT. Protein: CASSPMAGGQKNNSPLHF.

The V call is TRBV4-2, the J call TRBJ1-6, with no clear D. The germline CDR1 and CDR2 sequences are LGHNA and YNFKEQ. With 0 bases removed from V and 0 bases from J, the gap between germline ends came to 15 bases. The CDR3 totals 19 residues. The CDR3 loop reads CASSQDLLSGSSYNSPLHF. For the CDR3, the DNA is TGTGCCAGCAGCCAAGATTTATTGTCGGGGAGCTCCTATAATTCACCCCTCCACTTT.

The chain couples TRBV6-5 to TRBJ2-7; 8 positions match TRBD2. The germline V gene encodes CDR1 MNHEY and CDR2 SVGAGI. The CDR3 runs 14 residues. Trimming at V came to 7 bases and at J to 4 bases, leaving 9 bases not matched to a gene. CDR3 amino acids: CASNRAGESYEQYF. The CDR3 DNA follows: TGTGCCAGCAACCGAGCGGGAGAGTCGTACGAGCAGTACTTC.

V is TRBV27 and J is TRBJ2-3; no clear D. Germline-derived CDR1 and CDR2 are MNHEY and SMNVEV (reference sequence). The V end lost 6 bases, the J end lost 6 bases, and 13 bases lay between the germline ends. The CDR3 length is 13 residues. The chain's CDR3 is CASSPPSSDTQYF. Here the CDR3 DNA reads TGTGCCAGCAGCCCCCCGAGTAGCGATACGCAGTATTTT.

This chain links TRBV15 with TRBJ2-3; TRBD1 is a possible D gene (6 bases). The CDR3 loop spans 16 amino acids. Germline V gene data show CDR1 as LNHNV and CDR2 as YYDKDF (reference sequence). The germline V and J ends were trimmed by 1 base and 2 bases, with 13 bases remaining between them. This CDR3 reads CATSRAPGVDTDTQYF. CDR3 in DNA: TGTGCCACCAGCAGAGCGCCAGGGGTAGACACAGATACGCAGTATTTT.

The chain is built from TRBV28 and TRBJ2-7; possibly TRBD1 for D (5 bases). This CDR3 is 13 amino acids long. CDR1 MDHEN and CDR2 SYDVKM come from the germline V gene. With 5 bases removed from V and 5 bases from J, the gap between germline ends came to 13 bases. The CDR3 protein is CASSRAGMDEQYF. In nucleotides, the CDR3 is TGTGCCAGCAGTAGGGCAGGGATGGACGAGCAGTACTTC.

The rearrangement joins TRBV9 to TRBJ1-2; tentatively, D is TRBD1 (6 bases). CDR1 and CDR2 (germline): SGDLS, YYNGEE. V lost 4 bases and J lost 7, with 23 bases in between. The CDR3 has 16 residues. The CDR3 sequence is CASSRGSRGAPSGYTF. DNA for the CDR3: TGTGCCAGCAGCCGTGGATCGCGGGGGGCCCCCTCTGGCTACACCTTC.

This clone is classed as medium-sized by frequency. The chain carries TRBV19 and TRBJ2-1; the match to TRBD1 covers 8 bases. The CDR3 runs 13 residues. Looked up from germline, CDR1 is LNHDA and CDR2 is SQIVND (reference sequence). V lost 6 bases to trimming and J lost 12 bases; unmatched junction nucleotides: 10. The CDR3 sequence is CASRQTGAGGQFF. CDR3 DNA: TGTGCCAGTAGGCAGACAGGGGCCGGCGGGCAGTTCTTC.

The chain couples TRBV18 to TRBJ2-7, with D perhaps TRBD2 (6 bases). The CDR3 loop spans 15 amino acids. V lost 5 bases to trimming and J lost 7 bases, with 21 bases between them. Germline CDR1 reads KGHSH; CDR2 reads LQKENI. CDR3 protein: CASSSQGGPLGEQYF. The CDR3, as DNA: TGTGCCAGCTCAAGTCAGGGAGGCCCCTTGGGGGAGCAGTACTTC.

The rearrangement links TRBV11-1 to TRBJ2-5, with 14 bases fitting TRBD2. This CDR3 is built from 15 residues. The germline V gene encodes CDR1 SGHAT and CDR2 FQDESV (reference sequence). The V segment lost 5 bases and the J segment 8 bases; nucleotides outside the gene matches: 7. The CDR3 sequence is CASSRLAGGAGTQYF. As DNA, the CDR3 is TGTGCCAGCAGCCGACTAGCGGGGGGGGCGGGAACCCAGTACTTC.

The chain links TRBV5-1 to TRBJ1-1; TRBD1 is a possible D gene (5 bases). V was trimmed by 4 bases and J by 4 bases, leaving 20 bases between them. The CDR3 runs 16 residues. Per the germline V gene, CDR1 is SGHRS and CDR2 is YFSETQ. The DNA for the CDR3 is TGCGCCAGCAGCCCTGGGACTGGGGGAACGAGCACTGAAGCTTTCTTT. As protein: CASSPGTGGTSTEAFF.

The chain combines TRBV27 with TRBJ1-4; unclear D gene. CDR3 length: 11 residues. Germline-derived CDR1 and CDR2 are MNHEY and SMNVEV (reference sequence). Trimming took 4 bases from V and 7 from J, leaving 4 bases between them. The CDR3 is CASSSGEKLFF. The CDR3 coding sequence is TGTGCCAGCAGTTCGGGTGAAAAACTGTTTTTT.